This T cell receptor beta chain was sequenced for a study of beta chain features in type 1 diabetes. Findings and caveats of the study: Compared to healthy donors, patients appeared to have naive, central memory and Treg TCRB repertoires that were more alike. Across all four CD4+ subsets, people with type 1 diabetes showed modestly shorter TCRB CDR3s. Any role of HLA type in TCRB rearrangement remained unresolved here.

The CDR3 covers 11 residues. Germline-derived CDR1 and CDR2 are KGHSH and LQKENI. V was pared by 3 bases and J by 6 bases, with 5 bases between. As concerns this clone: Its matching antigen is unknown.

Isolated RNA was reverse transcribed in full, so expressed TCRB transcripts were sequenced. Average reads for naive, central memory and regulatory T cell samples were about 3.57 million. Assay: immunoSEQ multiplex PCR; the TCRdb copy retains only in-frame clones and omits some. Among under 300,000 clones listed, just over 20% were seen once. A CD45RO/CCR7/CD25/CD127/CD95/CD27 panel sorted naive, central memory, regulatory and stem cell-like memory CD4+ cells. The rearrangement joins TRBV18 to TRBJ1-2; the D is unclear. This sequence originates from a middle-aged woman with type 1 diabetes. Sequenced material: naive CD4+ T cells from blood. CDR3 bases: TGTGCCAGCTCACCCAGTGATGGCTACACCTTC. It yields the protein CASSPSDGYTF. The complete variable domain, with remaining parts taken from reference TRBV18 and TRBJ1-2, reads NAGVMQNPRHLVRRRGQEARLRCSPMKGHSHVYWYRQLPEEGLKFMVYLQKENIIDESGMPKERFSAEFPKEGPSILRIQQVVRGDSAAYFCASSPSDGYTFGSGTRLTVV.